These 29 T cell receptor beta chains originate from one sample sequenced in a study of CXCR3-negative and CXCR3-positive naive CD8 T cells. Through 5' RACE with UMI labels, the TRB cDNA libraries were prepared. TCRdb reprocessed the 5' RACE reads, keeping one entry per CDR3 protein, no DNA. Found here are fewer than 95,000 distinct CDR3 sequences; the top ten clones hold 1.7%. Material: naive CXCR3- CD8+ T cells from blood. Sample subset: CD45RO-CCR7+CD27+CD95- naive CD8+ T cells lacking CXCR3 (TNR3-). Source of these receptors: a human donor in good health. Some clones in this sample may be carry-over from other donors' samples.

J is TRBJ1-1 and V is TRBV6-5. Germline lookup yields CDR1 MNHEY and CDR2 SVGAGI. The CDR3 is 15 residues long. This chain's CDR3 is CASSYSGYQDTEAFF.

CDR3 loop: CSVEGQGYNNEQFF. This chain joins TRBV29-1 and TRBJ2-1; the D call of TRBD1 rests on TCRdb alone, since no DNA is present to check it. Germline V gene data show CDR1 as SQVTM and CDR2 as ANQGSEA. The CDR3 contains 14 residues.

The chain employs TRBV6-2 or TRBV6-3 and TRBJ1-3; checking the TCRdb D call of TRBD1 is not possible without DNA. The germline CDR1 and CDR2 sequences are MNHEY and SVGEGT. The CDR3 runs to 14 residues. The CDR3 protein is CATLDLRSGNTIYF.

CDR3 loop: CASSSLDYPNEQFF. V and J are TRBV7-3 and TRBJ2-1; the TCRdb D gene call, TRBD2, has no DNA to confirm it. Germline lookup yields CDR1 SGHTA and CDR2 FQGTGA. CDR3 length: 14 residues.

The chain couples TRBV28 to TRBJ2-5; lacking DNA, the TRBD2 call made by TCRdb goes unchecked. Germline CDR1 MDHEN, CDR2 SYDVKM. CDR3 size: 15 residues. CDR3 residues: CASSLGPSVQETQYF.

This sequence joins TRBV5-1 and TRBJ2-7. Germline V lookup: CDR1 SGHRS, CDR2 YFSETQ. CDR3 length: 14 residues. CDR3 region: CASSLGLAPTEQYF.

V gene TRBV4-1 combines with J gene TRBJ2-5; TCRdb's D gene call, TRBD1, goes unchecked for lack of DNA. The CDR3 covers 13 residues. CDR1 is MGHRA and CDR2 is YSYEKL in the germline V gene. The CDR3: CASSPKNRETQYF.

CDR3 residues: CASLSMDGGNTGELFF. The rearrangement links TRBV7-9 to TRBJ2-2; TCRdb picks TRBD2, but there is no DNA to check that call. This CDR3 has 16 residues. CDR1 SEHNR and CDR2 FQNEAQ come from the germline V gene (reference sequence).

CDR3: CASSLTLDGEQYF. The V and J genes are TRBV7-3 and TRBJ2-7. Germline values: CDR1 SGHTA, CDR2 FQGTGA. The CDR3 length is 13 residues.

The V gene is TRBV28, the J gene TRBJ2-5; TCRdb indicates TRBD1, and absent DNA this call remains unverified. The CDR3 runs 14 residues. Germline V CDR1 and CDR2: MDHEN, SYDVKM. The CDR3 sequence: CASSFGGGQETQYF. Variable domain in full (rest from reference TRBV28 and TRBJ2-5): DVKVTQSSRYLVKRTGEKVFLECVQDMDHENMFWYRQDPGLGLRLIYFSYDVKMKEKGDIPEGYSVSREKKERFSLILESASTNQTSMYLCASSFGGGQETQYFGPGTRLLVL.

This chain links TRBV29-1 with TRBJ2-3; TCRdb reports TRBD1, a call that lacks DNA to check it against. CDR3 length equals 14 residues. Germline V gives CDR1 SQVTM, CDR2 ANQGSEA. This chain's CDR3 is CSVNGARVSDTQYF.

This sequence joins TRBV12-3 or TRBV12-4 and TRBJ2-1; TCRdb names TRBD1, which stays unverified in the absence of DNA. This CDR3 has 15 amino acids. The CDR3 reads CASSHRDRVYNEQFF.

The rearrangement uses TRBV24-1 and TRBJ2-1; the TCRdb call, TRBD2, lacks DNA for checking. The CDR3 is 17 amino acids. Germline loops: CDR1 KGHDR, CDR2 SFDVKD. The CDR3 spells CATSDLSLAGALGEQFF.

This rearrangement joins TRBV20-1 to TRBJ2-7; TCRdb picks TRBD1, but there is no DNA to check that call. Germline V gives CDR1 DFQATT, CDR2 SNEGSKA (reference sequence). The CDR3 is 13 residues long. CDR3 sequence reads: CSARARLGDEQYF.

This chain uses TRBV4-2 with TRBJ2-1. The germline V gene encodes CDR1 LGHNA and CDR2 YNFKEQ. This CDR3 region has 16 residues. The CDR3 protein is CASSHFHDGVENEQFF.

The rearrangement joins TRBV5-5 to TRBJ2-2; no DNA is available, so the TRBD1 call from TCRdb remains unchecked. The germline V gene encodes CDR1 SGHKS and CDR2 YYEKEE (reference sequence). The CDR3 runs 15 residues. The chain's CDR3 is CASSLDPGEAGELFF.

The CDR3 loop reads CSVLRSETQYF. The rearrangement uses TRBV29-1 and TRBJ2-5; the TCRdb D gene call, TRBD2, has no DNA to confirm it. Germline lookup yields CDR1 SQVTM and CDR2 ANQGSEA. The CDR3 has 11 amino acids.

The chain joins TRBV7-2 to TRBJ2-7; TCRdb calls TRBD2, which cannot be checked without DNA. This CDR3 spans 15 amino acids. Per the germline V gene, CDR1 is SGHTA and CDR2 is FQGNSA. The CDR3: CASSLSAGGRGEQYF.

The J gene is TRBJ1-1, the V gene TRBV20-1; with no DNA, the TCRdb D assignment of TRBD1 cannot be verified. This CDR3 has 14 residues. Germline V gives CDR1 DFQATT, CDR2 SNEGSKA (reference sequence). The CDR3 here is CSASPLDRNTEAFF.

J is TRBJ2-1 and V is TRBV20-1; TCRdb outputs TRBD2, but without DNA this stays unchecked. This CDR3 spans 13 amino acids. CDR1 is DFQATT, CDR2 SNEGSKA, per germline (reference sequence). The chain's CDR3 is CSANPTRYNEQFF.

The genes are TRBV7-9 and TRBJ2-7; TCRdb reports TRBD1, a call that lacks DNA to check it against. This CDR3 comprises 16 residues. Germline V lookup: CDR1 SEHNR, CDR2 FQNEAQ (reference sequence). Here the CDR3 reads CASSPGEMREVYEQYF.

The rearrangement uses TRBV7-7 and TRBJ2-5; TCRdb indicates TRBD2, and absent DNA this call remains unverified. CDR1 SSHAT and CDR2 FNYEAQ come from the germline V gene (reference sequence). This CDR3 is built from 15 residues. This CDR3 reads CASSQKRGSQETQYF.

The V call is TRBV10-3, the J call TRBJ2-4. The CDR3 extends over 16 amino acids. CDR1 and CDR2 from the germline V gene are ENHRY and SYGVKD. CDR3 residues: CAISESGTGAKNIQYF.

V is TRBV29-1 and J is TRBJ1-5; TCRdb's assignment of TRBD1 cannot be checked, as there is no DNA. Germline V lookup: CDR1 SQVTM, CDR2 ANQGSEA. CDR3 length: 15 amino acids. CDR3 amino acids: CSVDAGRGDNQPQHF. Full variable domain (missing parts from reference TRBV29-1 and TRBJ1-5): SAVISQKPSRDICQRGTSLTIQCQVDSQVTMMFWYRQQPGQSLTLIATANQGSEATYESGFVIDKFPISRPNLTFSTLTVSNMSPEDSSIYLCSVDAGRGDNQPQHFGDGTRLSIL.

CDR3 sequence reads: CASSLGTSGITQETQYF. The rearrangement joins TRBV4-1 to TRBJ2-5; checking the TCRdb D call of TRBD2 is not possible without DNA. Germline CDR1 MGHRA, CDR2 YSYEKL. There are 17 residues in the CDR3.

The chain carries TRBV28 and TRBJ2-3; TCRdb lists TRBD1, though no DNA is available to test this call. The CDR3 sequence is 14 residues long. Germline loops: CDR1 MDHEN, CDR2 SYDVKM. CDR3 sequence: CASSLPPTRDTQYF.

V and J are TRBV6-4 and TRBJ2-3; TCRdb indicates TRBD1, and absent DNA this call remains unverified. CDR3 length: 16 amino acids. Germline loops: CDR1 MRHNA, CDR2 SNTAGT. CDR3 region: CASSDSGGGGTDTQYF.

V and J are TRBV12-3 or TRBV12-4 and TRBJ2-1; TCRdb indicates TRBD2, and absent DNA this call remains unverified. The CDR3 is 14 amino acids. The CDR3 sequence: CASSPVAVGGEQFF.

V is TRBV19 and J is TRBJ1-2; TCRdb proposes TRBD1, but this gene call is untestable without DNA. The germline V gene has CDR1 LNHDA and CDR2 SQIVND (reference sequence). The CDR3 consists of 11 residues. CDR3 residues: CASGIRDHYTF. The full variable domain, completed using reference TRBV19 and TRBJ1-2, is DGGITQSPKYLFRKEGQNVTLSCEQNLNHDAMYWYRQDPGQGLRLIYYSQIVNDFQKGDIAEGYSVSREKKESFPLTVTSAQKNPTAFYLCASGIRDHYTFGSGTRLTVV.